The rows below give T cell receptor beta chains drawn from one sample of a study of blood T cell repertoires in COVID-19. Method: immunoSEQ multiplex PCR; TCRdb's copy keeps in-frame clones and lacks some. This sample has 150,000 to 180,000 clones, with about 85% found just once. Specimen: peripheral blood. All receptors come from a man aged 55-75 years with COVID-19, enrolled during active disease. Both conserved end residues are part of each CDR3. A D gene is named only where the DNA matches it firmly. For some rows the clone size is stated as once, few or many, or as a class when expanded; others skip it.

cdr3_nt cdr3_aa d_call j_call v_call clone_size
TGTGCCAGCAGCCAAGGACAGGGGACCTCCGGGGCCAACGTCCTGACTTTC CASSQGQGTSGANVLTF TRBD1 TRBJ2-6 TRBV4-2 few
TGTGCCAGCAGCTTTGGAGGGCCTGAAGCTTTCTTT CASSFGGPEAFF NA TRBJ1-1 TRBV7-3 NA
TGTGCCAGCAGCGTAGGGGTTGACGGGGGCACTGAAGCTTTCTTT CASSVGVDGGTEAFF NA TRBJ1-1 TRBV9 NA
TGTGCCAGCGCTCCGGGGGGAGGGGCGAATGAAAAACTGTTTTTT CASAPGGGANEKLFF NA TRBJ1-4 TRBV7-2 NA
TGTGCCTGGAGTCAAACAGGCAATCAGCCCCAGCATTTT CAWSQTGNQPQHF NA TRBJ1-5 TRBV30 NA
TGTGCCAGCAGTTTAAGGACAGGGAGGATTTGCTACACCTTC CASSLRTGRICYTF TRBD1 TRBJ1-2 TRBV27 NA
TGTGCCAGCAGCTTAACCGGAACAGGGGGCGGGCATGAAAAACTGTTTTTT CASSLTGTGGGHEKLFF TRBD1 TRBJ1-4 TRBV5-5 NA
TGTGCCAGCAGCTCCCCGGGACAGCACCGCGGAAACACCATATATTTT CASSSPGQHRGNTIYF TRBD1 TRBJ1-3 TRBV7-2 NA
TGTGCCAGCAGCCGCGGACAAGACAGAACCACAGATACGCAGTATTTT CASSRGQDRTTDTQYF NA TRBJ2-3 TRBV5-4 NA
TGTGCCAGCAGTTTATTGAGGGAAAGGAACAATCAGCCCCAGCATTTT CASSLLRERNNQPQHF NA TRBJ1-5 TRBV28 NA